This T cell receptor beta chain originates from a study of blood T cell repertoires in COVID-19. As for the study in general: Samples of COVID-19 (acute and convalescent) were obtained from the United States, Italy and Spain. Sources were T cells, B-cell-depleted T cells, or PBMCs; the material itself was cDNA or gDNA.

Seattle enrolled patients during active infection and tracked them longitudinally. Per the original data handling: Using reference gene primer amplification, nucleated cell counts were estimated. Sequenced by immunoSEQ multiplex PCR; TCRdb stores in-frame clones only, minus some. The D gene and trimming were derived from the DNA, and the V and J assignments and clone size from that table. The data show 200,000 to 250,000 clones, about four fifths seen once. V was pared by 3 bases and J by 10 bases, with 13 bases between. The length of the CDR3 is 13 residues. V gene TRBV12-3 or TRBV12-4 combines with J gene TRBJ2-1; D perhaps matches TRBD2 (5 bases). The sequenced sample consisted of peripheral blood. This receptor was taken from a woman of 80 years or more with COVID-19, enrolled during active disease. CDR3 DNA sequence: TGTGCCAGCAGTTTCCGGGATCGTAACGAGCAGTTCTTC. Translation: CASSFRDRNEQFF.